Sequencing of this T cell receptor beta chain was carried out in a study of cytomegalovirus exposure and HLA in healthy donors. General study points: For presence/absence analyses, sequencing depth was assumed to be roughly uniform across donors. It has been reported that TCR beta sequences accurately predicted the HLA-A and HLA-B alleles of most subjects. Earlier results showed most TCR beta V segments being productive about 87% or about 30% of the time. Follow-up analysis seemed to connect common viral pathogens with several of the most significant clusters identified.

The PCR had 60 Vbeta and 13 Jbeta primers. Sequenced by immunoSEQ multiplex PCR; TCRdb stores in-frame clones only, minus some. This sample carries about 59,000 clones, 70% to 75% of them seen once, and the ten largest clones take 6.8%. Remarks on this clone: Its antigen is as yet unknown.

V dropped 1 base and J dropped 3; count of bases not matched to a gene: 5. Per germline, CDR1 SGHTA and CDR2 FQGNSA. This CDR3 has 16 amino acids. The receptor was isolated from a man under 40 in good health and CMV-seropositive. This chain joins TRBV7-2 and TRBJ2-7; TRBD1 aligns across 11 bases. The sequencing input was PBMCs. The CDR3 DNA reads TGTGCCAGCAGCTTAGTTACGGGACAGGGGGGCTACGAGCAGTACTTC. Translation gives CASSLVTGQGGYEQYF.